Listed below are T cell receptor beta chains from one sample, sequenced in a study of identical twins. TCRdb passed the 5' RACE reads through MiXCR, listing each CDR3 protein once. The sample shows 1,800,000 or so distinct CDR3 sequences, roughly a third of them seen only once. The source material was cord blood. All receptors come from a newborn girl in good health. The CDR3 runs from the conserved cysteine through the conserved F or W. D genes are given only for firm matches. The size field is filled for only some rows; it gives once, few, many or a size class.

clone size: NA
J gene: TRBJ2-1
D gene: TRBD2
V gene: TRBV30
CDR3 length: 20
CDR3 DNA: TGTGCCTGGAGTGTAATGTCCCCCACTAGCGGGGGGGTTTATTACAATGAGCAGTTCTTC
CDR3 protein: CAWSVMSPTSGGVYYNEQFF

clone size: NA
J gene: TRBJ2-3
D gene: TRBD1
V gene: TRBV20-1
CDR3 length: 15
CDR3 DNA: TGCAGTGCTAGACGGACAGGGAGGAGCACAGATACGCAGTATTTT
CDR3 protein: CSARRTGRSTDTQYF

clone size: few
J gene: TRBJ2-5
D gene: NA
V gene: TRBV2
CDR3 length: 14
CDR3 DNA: TGTGCCAGCGGACGGACCAGGGAGTTGAATGAGCAGTACTTC
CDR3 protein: CASGRTRELNEQYF

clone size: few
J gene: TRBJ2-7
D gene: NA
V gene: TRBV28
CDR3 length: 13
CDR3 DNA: TGTGCCAGCAGTGCCACAGTTCTGTACGAGCAGTACTTC
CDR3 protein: CASSATVLYEQYF

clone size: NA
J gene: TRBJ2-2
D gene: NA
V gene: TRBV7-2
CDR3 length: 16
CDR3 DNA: TGTGCCAGCAGCTTAGCCCCCTTATTACGCACCGGGGAGCTGTTTTTT
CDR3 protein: CASSLAPLLRTGELFF

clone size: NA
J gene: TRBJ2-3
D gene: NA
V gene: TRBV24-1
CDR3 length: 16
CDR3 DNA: TGTGTCACCAGTGATTCGGGGAGGGGGCACACAGATACGCAGTATTTT
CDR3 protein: CVTSDSGRGHTDTQYF

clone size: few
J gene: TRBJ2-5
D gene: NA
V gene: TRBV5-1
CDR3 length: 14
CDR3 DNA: TGCGCCAGCAGCTTGGCCGCAGTGCAAGAGACCCAGTACTTC
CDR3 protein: CASSLAAVQETQYF

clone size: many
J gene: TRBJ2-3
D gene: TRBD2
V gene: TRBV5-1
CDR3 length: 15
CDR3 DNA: TGCGCCAGCAGCGAGTCTAGCGGGGGGAGAGATACGCAGTATTTT
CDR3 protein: CASSESSGGRDTQYF

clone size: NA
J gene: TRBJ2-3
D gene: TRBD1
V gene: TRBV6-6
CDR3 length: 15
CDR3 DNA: TGTGCCAGCAGGGTTCGACAGGGGGGGACAGATACGCAGTATTTT
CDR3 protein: CASRVRQGGTDTQYF

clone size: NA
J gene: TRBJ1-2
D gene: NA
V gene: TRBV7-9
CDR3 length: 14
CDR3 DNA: TGTGCCAGCAGCCCCGGCGAGCTCGGCCATGGGCACACCTTC
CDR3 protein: CASSPGELGHGHTF

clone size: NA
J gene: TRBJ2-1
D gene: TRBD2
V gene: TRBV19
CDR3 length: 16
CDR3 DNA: TGTGCCAGTAGTATATTGTTTAGCGGGCCATACAATGAGCAGTTCTTC
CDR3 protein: CASSILFSGPYNEQFF

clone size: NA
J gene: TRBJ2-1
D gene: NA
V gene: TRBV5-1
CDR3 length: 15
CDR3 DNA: TGCGCCAGCAGCTTGGTTCGGGACCCGGCAAACGAGCAGTTCTTC
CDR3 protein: CASSLVRDPANEQFF

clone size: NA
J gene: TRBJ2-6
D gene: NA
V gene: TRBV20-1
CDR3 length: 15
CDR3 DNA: TGCAGTGCTAGAGATATCGGGGTTGGGGCCAACGTCCTGACTTTC
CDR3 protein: CSARDIGVGANVLTF

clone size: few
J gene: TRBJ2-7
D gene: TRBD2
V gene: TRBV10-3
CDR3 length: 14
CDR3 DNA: TGTGCCATCAGTAGGACTAGCGGGAGGTACGAGCAGTACTTC
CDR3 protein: CAISRTSGRYEQYF

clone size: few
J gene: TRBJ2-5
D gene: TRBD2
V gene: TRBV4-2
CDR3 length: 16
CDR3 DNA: TGTGCCAGCAGCCAAGGCAGCGGGACGCCTCAAGAGACCCAGTACTTC
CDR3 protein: CASSQGSGTPQETQYF

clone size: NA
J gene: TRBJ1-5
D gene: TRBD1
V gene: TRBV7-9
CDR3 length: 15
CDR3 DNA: TGTGCCAGCAGCTGGGGGACAGGGGGAAACGGGCCCCAGCATTTT
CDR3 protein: CASSWGTGGNGPQHF

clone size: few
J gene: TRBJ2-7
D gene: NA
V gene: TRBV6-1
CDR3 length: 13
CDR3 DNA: TGTGCCAGCAGTGAACACCCCCTCTACGAGCAGTACTTC
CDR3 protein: CASSEHPLYEQYF

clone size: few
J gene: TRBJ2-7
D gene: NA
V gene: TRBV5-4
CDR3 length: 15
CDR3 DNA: TGTGCCAGCAGCTCTTGGGCAGATCTCTCCTACGAGCAGTACTTC
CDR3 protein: CASSSWADLSYEQYF

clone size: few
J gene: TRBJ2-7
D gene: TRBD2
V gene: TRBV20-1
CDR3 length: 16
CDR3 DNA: TGCAGTGCTAGAGAGTTAGCGGGAGGGCCATTTTACGAGCAGTACTTC
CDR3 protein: CSARELAGGPFYEQYF

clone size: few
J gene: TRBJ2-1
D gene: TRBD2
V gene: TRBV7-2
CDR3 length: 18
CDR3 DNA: TGTGCCAGCAGCTTATGGAATAGCGGGAAGAGCTCCTACAATGAGCAGTTCTTC
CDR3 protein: CASSLWNSGKSSYNEQFF

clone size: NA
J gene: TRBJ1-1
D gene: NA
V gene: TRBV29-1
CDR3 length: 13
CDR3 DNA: TGCAGCGTTCTTAGGGGGGTTAACACTGAAGCTTTCTTT
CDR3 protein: CSVLRGVNTEAFF

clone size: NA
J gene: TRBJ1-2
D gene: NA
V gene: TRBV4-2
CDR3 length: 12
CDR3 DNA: TGTGCCAGCAGCCAAGATCACGATGGCTACACCTTC
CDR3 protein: CASSQDHDGYTF

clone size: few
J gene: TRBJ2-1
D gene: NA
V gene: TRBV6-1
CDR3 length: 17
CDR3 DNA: TGTGCCAGCAGTCTAGCCTCCCTTTGGGACTCCTACAATGAGCAGTTCTTC
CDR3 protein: CASSLASLWDSYNEQFF

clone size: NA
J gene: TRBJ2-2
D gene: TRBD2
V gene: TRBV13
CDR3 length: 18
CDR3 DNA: TGTGCCAGCAGCTTCCTCCTAGCGGGGGGGGAGAACACCGGGGAGCTGTTTTTT
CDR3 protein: CASSFLLAGGENTGELFF

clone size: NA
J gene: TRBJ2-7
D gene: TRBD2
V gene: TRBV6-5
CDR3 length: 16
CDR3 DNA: TGTGCCAGCAGTTACTCGAGTCTAGCGGGAAACTACGAGCAGTACTTC
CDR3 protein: CASSYSSLAGNYEQYF

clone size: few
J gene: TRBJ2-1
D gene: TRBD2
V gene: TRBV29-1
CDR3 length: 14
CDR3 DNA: TGCAGCGTTGGGCAGCGGGGCGGGATCAATGAGCAGTTCTTC
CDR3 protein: CSVGQRGGINEQFF

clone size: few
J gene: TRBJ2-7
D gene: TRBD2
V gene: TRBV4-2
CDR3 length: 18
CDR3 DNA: TGTGCCAGCAGTCGATCAATCAAAGGGTCGAGCGGGACCTACGAGCAGTACTTC
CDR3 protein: CASSRSIKGSSGTYEQYF

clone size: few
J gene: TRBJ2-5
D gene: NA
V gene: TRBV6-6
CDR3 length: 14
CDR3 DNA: TGTGCCAGCAGTTTCACTGGGCGGAGTGAGACCCAGTACTTC
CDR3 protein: CASSFTGRSETQYF

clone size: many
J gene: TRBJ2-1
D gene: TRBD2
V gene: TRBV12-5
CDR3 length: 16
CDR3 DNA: TGTGCTAGTGGTTTTGGACTAGCGGGAGGGTACAATGAGCAGTTCTTC
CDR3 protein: CASGFGLAGGYNEQFF

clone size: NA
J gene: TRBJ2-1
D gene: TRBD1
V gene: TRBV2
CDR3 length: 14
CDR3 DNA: TGTGCCAGCAGTATGGACAGGTTGTACAATGAGCAGTTCTTC
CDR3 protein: CASSMDRLYNEQFF

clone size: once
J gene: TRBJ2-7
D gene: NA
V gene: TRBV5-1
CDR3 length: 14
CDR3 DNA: TGCGCCGGCAGCTCGGTAGGGGAATCCTACGAGCAGTACTTC
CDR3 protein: CAGSSVGESYEQYF

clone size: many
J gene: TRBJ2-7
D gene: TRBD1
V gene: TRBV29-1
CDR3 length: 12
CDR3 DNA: TGCAGCGTTGATGCAGGGGGATACGAGCAGTACTTC
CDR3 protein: CSVDAGGYEQYF

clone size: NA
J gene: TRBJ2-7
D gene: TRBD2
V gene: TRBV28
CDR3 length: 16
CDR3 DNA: TGTGCCAGCAGTTTCCCCAAGCGGGAGTTCTCCTACGAGCAGTACTTC
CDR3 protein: CASSFPKREFSYEQYF

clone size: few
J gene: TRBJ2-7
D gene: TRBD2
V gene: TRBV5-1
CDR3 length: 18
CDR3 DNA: TGCGCCAGCAGCTCGTTGGGGGCCTATAGCGGGAGGCGCAATGAGCAGTACTTC
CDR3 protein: CASSSLGAYSGRRNEQYF

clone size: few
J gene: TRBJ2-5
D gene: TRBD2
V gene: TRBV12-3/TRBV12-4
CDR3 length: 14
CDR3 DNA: TGTGCCAGCAGGGGACTAGCGGGAGAGGAGACCCAGTACTTC
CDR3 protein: CASRGLAGEETQYF

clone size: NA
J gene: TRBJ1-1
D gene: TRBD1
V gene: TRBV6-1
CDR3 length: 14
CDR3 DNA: TGTGCCAGCAGACGGGACAGGGAGGTCACTGAAGCTTTCTTT
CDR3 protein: CASRRDREVTEAFF

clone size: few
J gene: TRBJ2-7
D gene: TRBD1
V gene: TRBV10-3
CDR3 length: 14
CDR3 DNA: TGTGCCATCAGTGAGGACAGGGGATCCTACGAGCAGTACTTC
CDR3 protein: CAISEDRGSYEQYF

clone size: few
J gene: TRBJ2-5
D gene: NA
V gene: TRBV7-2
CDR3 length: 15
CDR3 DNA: TGTGCCAGCAGCTTTGAAGAAAGGCACCAAGAGACCCAGTACTTC
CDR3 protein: CASSFEERHQETQYF

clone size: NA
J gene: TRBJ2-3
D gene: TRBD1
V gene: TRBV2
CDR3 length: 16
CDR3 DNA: TGTGCCAGCACCCTACCGGGCAGGGGGCGCCCCGATACGCAGTATTTT
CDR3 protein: CASTLPGRGRPDTQYF

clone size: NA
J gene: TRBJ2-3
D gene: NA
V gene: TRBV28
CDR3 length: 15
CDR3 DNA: TGTGCCAGCAGTTTAGGCAAAAGGGCTACAGATACGCAGTATTTT
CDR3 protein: CASSLGKRATDTQYF

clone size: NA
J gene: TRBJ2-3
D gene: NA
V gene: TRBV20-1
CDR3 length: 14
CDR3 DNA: TGCAGTGCTAGAGAAGCCCGCGGCACAGATACGCAGTATTTT
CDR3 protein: CSAREARGTDTQYF

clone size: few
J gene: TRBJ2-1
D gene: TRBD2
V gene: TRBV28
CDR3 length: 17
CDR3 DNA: TGTGCCAGCAGAAAACGACTAGCGGATCTTTTCTACAATGAGCAGTTCTTC
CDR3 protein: CASRKRLADLFYNEQFF

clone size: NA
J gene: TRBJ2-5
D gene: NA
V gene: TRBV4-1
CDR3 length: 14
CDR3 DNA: TGCGCCAGCAGCCAAGCTCCGGGACATGAGACCCAGTACTTC
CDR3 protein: CASSQAPGHETQYF

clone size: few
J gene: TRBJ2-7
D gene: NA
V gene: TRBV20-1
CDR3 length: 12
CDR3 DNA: TGCAGTGCTAGTCGGGGGCGATACGAGCAGTACTTC
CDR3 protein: CSASRGRYEQYF

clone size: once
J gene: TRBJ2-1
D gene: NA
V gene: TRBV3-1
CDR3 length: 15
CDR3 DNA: TGTGCCAGCAGCCAAGATCGGCCAAACCAAGAGACCCAGTTCTTC
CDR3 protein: CASSQDRPNQETQFF

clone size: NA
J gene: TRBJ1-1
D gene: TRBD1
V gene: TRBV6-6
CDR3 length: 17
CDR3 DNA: TGTGCCAGCAGTTACGGTCCGGACCGGGACAGTCGGGCTGAAGCTTTCTTT
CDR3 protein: CASSYGPDRDSRAEAFF

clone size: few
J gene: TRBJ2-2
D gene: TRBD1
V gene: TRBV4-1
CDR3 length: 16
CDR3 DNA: TGCGCCAGCAGCCGAACCGGGACAGGGAACACCGGGGAGCTGTTTTTT
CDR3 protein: CASSRTGTGNTGELFF

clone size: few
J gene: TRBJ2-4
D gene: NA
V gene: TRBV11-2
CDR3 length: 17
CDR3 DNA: TGTGCCAGCAGCTTAGCCTACTTTCCCGGGCCCACAAACATTCAGTACTTC
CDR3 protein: CASSLAYFPGPTNIQYF

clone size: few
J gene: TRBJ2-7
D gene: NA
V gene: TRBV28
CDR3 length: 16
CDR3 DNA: TGTGCCAGCAGTTTGCTCACGGCCTCAACCCCCTACGAGCAGTACTTC
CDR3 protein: CASSLLTASTPYEQYF

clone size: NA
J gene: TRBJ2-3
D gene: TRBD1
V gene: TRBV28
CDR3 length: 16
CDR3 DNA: TGTGCCAGCAGCCAAGAAGGGACAGGGGGCCTATATACGCAGTATTTT
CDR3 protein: CASSQEGTGGLYTQYF

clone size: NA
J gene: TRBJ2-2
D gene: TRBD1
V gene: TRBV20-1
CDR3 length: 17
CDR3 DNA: TGCAGTGCTAGGTTGTACAGGGGGTTGAGAAAGACCGGGGAGCTGTTTTTT
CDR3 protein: CSARLYRGLRKTGELFF

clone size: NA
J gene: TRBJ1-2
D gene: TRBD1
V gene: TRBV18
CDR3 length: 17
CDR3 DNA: TGTGCCAGCTCACTCAAATCCACCGGGACAGATAACTATGGCTACACCTTC
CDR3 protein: CASSLKSTGTDNYGYTF

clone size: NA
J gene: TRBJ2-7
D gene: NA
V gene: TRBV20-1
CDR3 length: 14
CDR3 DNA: TGCAGTGCTATTTACAGGACTTCCCTCTACGAGCAGTACTTC
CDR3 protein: CSAIYRTSLYEQYF

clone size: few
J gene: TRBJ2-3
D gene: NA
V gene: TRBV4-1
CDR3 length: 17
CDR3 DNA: TGCGCCAGCAGCCAAGACGGAGGGGGTCGCCGCACAGATACGCAGTATTTT
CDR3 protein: CASSQDGGGRRTDTQYF

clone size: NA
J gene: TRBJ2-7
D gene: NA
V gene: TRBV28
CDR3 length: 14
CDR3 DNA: TGTGCCAGCAGTTTTCAAAGGAGCCCCTACGAGCAGTACTTC
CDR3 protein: CASSFQRSPYEQYF